The clone carrying this TCR beta chain occurred a few times. What it binds is unknown. The record originates from a study of T cells in Graves' hyperthyroidism and ophthalmopathy. The overall study: Peripheral blood specimens were obtained at initial diagnosis, prior to any treatment.

Patients having uncontrolled infection, another autoimmune disease, pregnancy or lactation were not included. Diagnosis rested on symptoms, serum thyroxine and TRAb, thyroid ultrasound, and orbital computed tomography. Study-wide results and limits: Ophthalmopathy could be told apart from stable hyperthyroidism with a 13 V-J model.

RNA transcripts served as the template for amplifying TCR beta CDR3 regions. Primed by the HTBI set, a first-round RT-PCR was run on the TCR CDR3. TCRdb re-called the multiplex PCR reads through MiXCR, storing one row per CDR3 protein. The data contain 650,000 to 700,000 distinct CDR3 sequences, approximately 15% of them singletons. This receptor was taken from a man between 45 and 60 years old with Graves' hyperthyroidism. The sample consisted of blood.

This CDR3 reads CASNLGGTAGYTF. The DNA for the CDR3 is TGCGCCAGCAACTTAGGAGGGACAGCTGGCTACACCTTC. The V and J genes are TRBV5-1 and TRBJ1-2; 7 bases are shared with TRBD1. The CDR3 extends over 13 amino acids. The germline gives CDR1 SGHRS, CDR2 YFSETQ. V lost 6 bases, J lost 7 bases, and 9 bases stayed unmatched.